Below, 3 T cell receptor beta chains from the same sample are listed, as sequenced in a study of Tregs in tolerant kidney transplant recipients. Measured with immunoSEQ multiplex PCR; TCRdb has only the in-frame clones, and not every one. The sample consists of about 88,000 clones, approximately 90% of them appearing once. Material for sequencing was CD8+ T cells from blood. The receptors shown here come from a human donor in good health.

The chain joins TRBV7-9 to TRBJ2-7, with unresolved D. V lost 2 bases, J lost 4 bases, and 6 bases lay in between. This CDR3 is built from 12 residues. CDR1 is SEHNR and CDR2 is FQNEAQ in the germline V gene (reference sequence). CDR3 nucleotides: TGTGCCAGCAGCTTAAAGGGTTACGAGCAGTACTTC. It yields the protein CASSLKGYEQYF.

The CDR3 is CASSLDSYGYTF. CDR3 nucleotide sequence: TGCGCCAGCAGCTTAGACAGCTATGGCTACACCTTC. V is TRBV5-1 and J is TRBJ1-2; possibly TRBD1 for D (5 bases). This CDR3 comprises 12 residues. V lost 2 bases, J lost 4 bases, and 6 bases lay in between. The germline V gene encodes CDR1 SGHRS and CDR2 YFSETQ.

By proportion, this clone is medium-sized (0.01 to 0.1%). The chain combines TRBV6-1 with TRBJ1-1; maybe TRBD1 (6 bases). The germline CDR1 and CDR2 sequences are MNHNS and SASEGT. The CDR3 runs to 13 residues. V was shortened by 8 bases and J by 0 bases, with 10 bases between the two germline ends. The CDR3 coding sequence is TGTGCCAGCGGGGGCAGCATGAACACTGAAGCTTTCTTT. It translates to CASGGSMNTEAFF.